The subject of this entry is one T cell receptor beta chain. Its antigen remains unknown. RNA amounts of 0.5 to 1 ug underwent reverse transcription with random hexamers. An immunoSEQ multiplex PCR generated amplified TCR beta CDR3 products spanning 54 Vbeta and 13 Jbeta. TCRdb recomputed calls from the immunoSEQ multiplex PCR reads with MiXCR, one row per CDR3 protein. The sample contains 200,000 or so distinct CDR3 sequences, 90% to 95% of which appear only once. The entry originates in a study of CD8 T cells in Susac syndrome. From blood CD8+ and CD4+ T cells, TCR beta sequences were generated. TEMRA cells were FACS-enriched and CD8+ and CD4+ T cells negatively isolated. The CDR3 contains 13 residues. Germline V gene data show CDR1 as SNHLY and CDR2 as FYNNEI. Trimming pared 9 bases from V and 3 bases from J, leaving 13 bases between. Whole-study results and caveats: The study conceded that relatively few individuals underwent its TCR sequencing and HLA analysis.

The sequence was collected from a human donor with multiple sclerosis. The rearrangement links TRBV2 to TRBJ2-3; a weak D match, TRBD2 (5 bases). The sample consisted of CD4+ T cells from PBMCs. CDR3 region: CASDYTKTDTQYF. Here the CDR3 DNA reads TGTGCCAGTGACTATACGAAAACAGATACGCAGTATTTT.